What follows is one T cell receptor beta chain and its context. Antigen: not known. Deletions cut 3 bases from V and 4 bases from J, with 6 bases between. Germline V gene data show CDR1 as LNHDA and CDR2 as SQIVND (reference sequence). This CDR3 is built from 12 residues. These data belong to a study of blood T cells in healthy people across ages. Study-level points and caveats: The study regarded diversity estimates from one million T cells as underestimates. Unknown donor CMV status possibly confounded expanded clonotype changes.

It was with a sample-barcoded 5' primer and a J-beta primer mix that a second PCR of roughly 7 to 12 cycles was run. Via MiXCR, TCRdb re-called the 5' RACE reads, giving one row per CDR3 protein. Of 750,000 to 950,000 distinct CDR3 sequences listed, about 27% were seen once; the top ten hold 10%. This sample also belongs to another study, concerning T cells of mothers and their children. That investigation notes: The second PCR's M1S primer added sample barcodes and 2-4 random nucleotides.

The clonotype was recovered from a woman in her forties in good health. Sequencing used blood. The rearrangement uses TRBV19 and TRBJ1-1, with a weak D call TRBD1 (5 bases). CDR3 bases: TGTGCCAGTAGTATCAGGGCCACTGAAGCTTTCTTT. Amino acid sequence: CASSIRATEAFF.